This T cell receptor beta chain was observed in a study of CD8 T cells in ankylosing spondylitis. Using its own MiXCR run on the 5' RACE reads, TCRdb lists one record per CDR3 protein. The repertoire has about 160,000 distinct CDR3 sequences, around 8.9% of them found once; the top ten carry approximately 15%. Deletions cut 4 bases from V and 2 bases from J, with 8 bases between. This CDR3 has 13 residues. Germline-derived CDR1 and CDR2 are ENHRY and SYGVKD. The sequence was obtained from a female donor with ankylosing spondylitis or in good health (not recorded which). The sample was blood, either unsorted or a sorted T cell fraction (not recorded which). The rearrangement uses TRBV10-3 and TRBJ1-1; D not resolved. The CDR3 nucleotides are TGTGCCATCAGTGTTGAGGACAACACTGAAGCTTTCTTT. This translates into CAISVEDNTEAFF.